The 15 T cell receptor beta chains below all came from one sample that was sequenced in a study of type 1 regulatory T cells. The antigens these receptors bind are not known. Via MiXCR, TCRdb re-called the reads, giving one row per CDR3 protein. The sample lists roughly 71,000 distinct CDR3 sequences, under 25% occurring once. Study-wide findings and caveats: Type 1 regulatory T cells had a more restricted TCR repertoire than non-type 1 regulatory T cells.

Sequenced input: cultured type 1 regulatory T (Tr1) cells, either the whole culture or a sorted fraction (not recorded which). Receptor source: a human donor in good health.

The rearrangement links TRBV4-2 to TRBJ1-6, with 7 nucleotides matching TRBD1. The CDR3 is 15 amino acids. The J segment lost 6 bases and the V segment lost 7 bases, leaving 9 bases of the junction unmatched. CDR1 LGHNA and CDR2 YNFKEQ come from the germline V gene. As DNA, the CDR3 is TGTGCCAGCAAGAAGGGGGCGATCGGTAATTCACCCCTCCACTTT. It specifies CASKKGAIGNSPLHF.

The chain links TRBV20-1 to TRBJ2-3; D is possibly TRBD2 (5 bases). This CDR3 spans 16 amino acids. The germline V gene has CDR1 DFQATT and CDR2 SNEGSKA (reference sequence). V was cut by 2 bases and J by 3 bases, with 18 bases left in between. The CDR3 loop reads CSARPTTTQTTDTQYF. The DNA of the CDR3 is TGCAGTGCTAGACCTACGACTACCCAAACGACAGATACGCAGTATTTT.

This clonotype was recorded a few times. This chain links TRBV28 with TRBJ1-5; possible D gene TRBD1, 5 bases. The germline V gene encodes CDR1 MDHEN and CDR2 SYDVKM. Deletions cut 3 bases from V and 6 bases from J, with 9 bases between. The CDR3 has 13 residues. CDR3 in amino acids: CASSLSGPQPQHF. CDR3 DNA: TGTGCCAGCAGTTTGTCGGGACCTCAGCCCCAGCATTTT.

The sample holds a few counts of this clonotype. The chain combines TRBV20-1 with TRBJ2-7, with D possibly being TRBD1 (6 bases). Germline values: CDR1 DFQATT, CDR2 SNEGSKA (reference sequence). Trimming cost V 4 bases and J 4 bases, with 14 bases left between them. This CDR3 spans 13 amino acids. CDR3: CSATIGTSYEQYF. DNA for the CDR3: TGCAGTGCTACAATTGGGACATCATACGAGCAGTACTTC.

This clonotype has only a few counts. The CDR3 DNA follows: TGTGCCAGCAGCTTGGATCTCGGGAGGGCAAGAGAGCAGTTCTTC. Encoded protein: CASSLDLGRAREQFF. The gene calls are TRBV5-6 and TRBJ2-1, with 8 bases identical to TRBD2. Germline V CDR1 and CDR2: SGHDT, YYEEEE. CDR3 length: 15 residues. Germline trimming cut 0 bases from V and 10 bases from J; bases unmatched to any gene: 9.

The chain employs TRBV6-1 and TRBJ2-1; TRBD2 is a possible D gene (6 bases). The V gene lost 0 bases and the J gene lost 3 bases, with 12 bases spanning the gap. Germline V gives CDR1 MNHNS, CDR2 SASEGT. The CDR3 extends over 16 amino acids. In nucleotides, the CDR3 is TGTGCCAGCAGTGAAGCTGGGGGGTCCTACTACAATGAGCAGTTCTTC. Translated: CASSEAGGSYYNEQFF.

The J gene is TRBJ1-1, the V gene TRBV6-1; a possible D gene is TRBD1 (5 bases). CDR1 and CDR2 (germline): MNHNS, SASEGT. This CDR3 comprises 14 residues. With 7 bases removed from V and 1 base from J, the gap between germline ends came to 13 bases. The CDR3 DNA reads as TGTGCCAGCACGGGACCCATTGGGAACACTGAAGCTTTCTTT. It codes for CASTGPIGNTEAFF.

This clonotype was seen many times. The chain has TRBV20-1 and TRBJ2-1, with 9 positions matching TRBD2. The length of the CDR3 is 13 residues. In germline, CDR1 is DFQATT, CDR2 SNEGSKA (reference sequence). Unmatched junction bases numbered 6, after V lost 4 bases and J lost 8 bases. DNA of the CDR3: TGCAGTGCTATTAGCGGGAGCTTGGATGAGCAGTTCTTC. This translates into CSAISGSLDEQFF.

A few counts support this clonotype. The chain employs TRBV15 and TRBJ2-3, with a weak D call TRBD2 (6 bases). The CDR3 covers 15 residues. Germline V gene lookup returns CDR1 LNHNV and CDR2 YYDKDF (reference sequence). V lost 0 bases and J lost 6, with 13 bases in between. The CDR3 nucleotides read TGTGCCACCAGCAGAGATCGGGGGAGTGGTGATACGCAGTATTTT. The encoded protein is CATSRDRGSGDTQYF.

This clonotype was counted ten times or more. The CDR3 sequence: CASSLPSSYEQYF. For the CDR3, the DNA is TGCGCCAGCAGCTTGCCCAGCTCCTACGAGCAGTACTTC. J is TRBJ2-7 and V is TRBV5-1; D is unclear. With 1 base removed from V and 0 bases from J, the gap between germline ends came to 5 bases. This CDR3 comprises 13 residues. The V gene's germline CDR1 is SGHRS and CDR2 YFSETQ.

Turning to this clonotype: A junction boundary mismatches the germline segment, possibly from a read error. The chain recombines TRBV20-1 with TRBJ2-7; maybe TRBD2 (6 bases). CDR1 is DFQATT, CDR2 SNEGSKA, per germline (reference sequence). The CDR3 has 11 amino acids. As DNA, the CDR3 is TGCAGTGCCATTGGTGGCTGGGGGACTGAGTTC. Translation gives CSAIGGWGTEF.

This chain uses TRBV5-1 with TRBJ2-1, with 9 bases lining up with TRBD2. The CDR3 totals 15 residues. V lost 2 bases, J lost 5 bases, and 5 bases stayed unmatched. The germline CDR1 and CDR2 sequences are SGHRS and YFSETQ. The CDR3 nucleotides are TGCGCCAGCAGCTTAATAGCGGGAGCAGACAATGAGCAGTTCTTC. Amino acid sequence: CASSLIAGADNEQFF.

This clonotype was seen a handful of times. The chain recombines TRBV9 with TRBJ2-5, with 10 bases aligning to TRBD2. CDR1 is SGDLS and CDR2 is YYNGEE in the germline V gene. Trimming removed 0 bases from V and 1 base from J; junction bases left unmatched: 9. This CDR3 region has 18 residues. DNA for the CDR3: TGTGCCAGCAGCGTAGGGATAGCGGGAGGCTGGGGCCAAGAGACCCAGTACTTC. Translating it yields CASSVGIAGGWGQETQYF. The full variable domain, completed using reference TRBV9 and TRBJ2-5, is DSGVTQTPKHLITATGQRVTLRCSPRSGDLSVYWYQQSLDQGLQFLIQYYNGEERAKGNILERFSAQQFPDLHSELNLSSLELGDSALYFCASSVGIAGGWGQETQYFGPGTRLLVL.

This clonotype was recorded a few times. The rearrangement links TRBV28 to TRBJ1-1; 10 bases agree with TRBD1. J gave up 10 bases and V 6 bases, and 8 bases lay outside the gene matches. There are 13 residues in the CDR3. Germline V CDR1 and CDR2: MDHEN, SYDVKM. The CDR3 spells CASSRDRGRGAFF. The CDR3 DNA follows: TGTGCCAGCAGCCGGGACAGGGGTAGGGGAGCTTTCTTT. Together with reference TRBV28 and TRBJ1-1, the CDR3 gives the full variable domain: DVKVTQSSRYLVKRTGEKVFLECVQDMDHENMFWYRQDPGLGLRLIYFSYDVKMKEKGDIPEGYSVSREKKERFSLILESASTNQTSMYLCASSRDRGRGAFFGQGTRLTVV.

The chain employs TRBV30 and TRBJ2-1, with D possibly being TRBD2 (6 bases). The CDR3 is made up of 13 amino acids. The V end was cut by 2 bases, the J end by 5 bases, with 10 bases between. CDR1 and CDR2 (germline): GTSNPN, SVGIG (reference sequence). The CDR3 is CAWSREFNNEQFF. CDR3 bases: TGTGCCTGGAGTCGGGAGTTCAACAATGAGCAGTTCTTC.